This record covers a single TCR beta chain. This entry comes from a study of blood T cell repertoires in COVID-19. At the level of the study: Sources were T cells, B-cell-depleted T cells, or PBMCs; the material itself was cDNA or gDNA.

Clones were sequenced by immunoSEQ multiplex PCR, and TCRdb holds only the in-frame ones, with some missing. The sample contains around 100,000 clones, almost 80% of which appear only once. The clonotype comes from a man in his 70s with active or convalescent COVID-19. Specimen: peripheral blood.

The chain's CDR3 is CASSLVQGTGNEQFF. CDR3 DNA sequence: TGCGCCAGCAGCTTGGTACAGGGGACCGGGAATGAGCAGTTCTTC. The chain joins TRBV5-1 to TRBJ2-1; 7 bases are shared with TRBD1. Trimming cost V 0 bases and J 7 bases; bases outside gene matches: 7. CDR1 and CDR2 from the germline V gene are SGHRS and YFSETQ. The CDR3 covers 15 residues.